This TCR beta chain was obtained from a study of T cells after yellow fever vaccination. The study, taken as a whole, reports: Weaker in magnitude, the secondary response showed a faster peak on day 5 versus 15.

UMIs were added to TCR cDNA along with a universal primer site when it was made by 5'RACE template switching. TCRdb reanalysed the 5' RACE reads using MiXCR and keeps one entry per CDR3 protein. The sample includes 300,000 or so distinct CDR3 sequences, around 13% of them seen just once. For this clonotype: Its specificity is unknown.

The germline CDR1 and CDR2 sequences are ENHRY and SYGVKD. This CDR3 contains 18 residues. The V end lost 6 bases, the J end lost 5 bases, and 26 bases lay between the germline ends. Source: CD4+ T cells sorted from PBMCs, taken 45 days after the yellow fever booster vaccination. The chain joins TRBV10-3 to TRBJ2-1; maybe TRBD2 (5 bases). The sequence came from a young man who received the YFV17D yellow fever vaccine. Here the CDR3 reads CAIRARILLVEWDNEQFF. The DNA for the CDR3 is TGTGCCATCAGGGCCCGGATTTTACTAGTGGAGTGGGACAATGAGCAGTTCTTC.